One sample yielded the 23 T cell receptor beta chains listed below, sequenced in a study of OX40 agonist ivuxolimab in advanced cancers. Some clones are missing from TCRdb's copy, which holds only in-frame ones; the method was immunoSEQ multiplex PCR. Of 35,000 to 55,000 clones in the sample, about 95% were seen once. The sequences come from CD4+ or CD8+ T cells sorted from blood, collected in a trial of the OX40 agonist ivuxolimab. All receptors come from an adult with an advanced solid tumor such as melanoma, head and neck, liver or kidney cancer.

The chain couples TRBV19 to TRBJ2-2, with 11 nucleotides matching TRBD2. V lost 5 bases and J lost 1; bases outside the gene matches: 18. Looked up from germline, CDR1 is LNHDA and CDR2 is SQIVND (reference sequence). This CDR3 has 21 amino acids. As DNA, the CDR3 is TGTGCCAGTAGTCCCCCCCTTTGGCTAGCGGGAGGAGAGTTGAACACCGGGGAGCTGTTTTTT. Translated: CASSPPLWLAGGELNTGELFF.

The genes are TRBV19 and TRBJ2-7; 14 bases fit TRBD2. This CDR3 has 18 residues. V lost 8 bases and J lost 0; bases outside the gene matches: 12. In germline, CDR1 is LNHDA, CDR2 SQIVND (reference sequence). In DNA, the CDR3 is TGTGCCAGTGCTAGCTGGACTAGCGGGAGGCTGAGCTCCTACGAGCAGTACTTC. Amino acid sequence: CASASWTSGRLSSYEQYF.

The V and J genes are TRBV7-9 and TRBJ2-7; 11 bases agree with TRBD2. V gave up 1 base and J gave up 4 bases; unmatched junction bases: 3. This CDR3 is 15 amino acids long. Germline V CDR1 and CDR2: SEHNR, FQNEAQ (reference sequence). As DNA, the CDR3 is TGTGCCAGCAGCTTAGAAACTAGCGGGAGTTACGAGCAGTACTTC. Its protein product is CASSLETSGSYEQYF.

This clone has only one observation. The V call is TRBV10-2, the J call TRBJ2-1; TRBD2 agrees at 16 bases. Trimming cost V 6 bases and J 4 bases; bases outside gene matches: 12. CDR1 and CDR2 from the germline V gene are WSHSY and SAAADI. CDR3 length: 19 residues. The CDR3 is CASRIPGLAGGLSYNEQFF. As DNA, the CDR3 is TGCGCCAGCAGGATCCCGGGACTAGCGGGAGGGCTCAGTTACAATGAGCAGTTCTTC.

The CDR3 is CASGLPNWRNTGELFF. The CDR3 nucleotides are TGTGCTAGTGGTCTCCCGAATTGGAGGAACACCGGGGAGCTGTTTTTT. The chain links TRBV12-5 to TRBJ2-2; D is unclear. V dropped 5 bases and J dropped 1 base, with 14 bases sitting between them. In germline, CDR1 is LGHNT, CDR2 FRNRAP. The CDR3 covers 16 residues.

V is TRBV2 and J is TRBJ2-7; 13 bases agree with TRBD2. The CDR3 is 18 residues long. CDR1 and CDR2 (germline): SNHLY, FYNNEI. Trimming at V came to 10 bases and at J to 3 bases, leaving 18 bases not matched to a gene. The CDR3 DNA sequence: TGTGCCACCCGAGGACTAGCGGGAGAGGAGATGGGGTACTACGAGCAGTACTTC. Translation gives CATRGLAGEEMGYYEQYF. Complete variable domain (other parts from reference TRBV2 and TRBJ2-7): EPEVTQTPSHQVTQMGQEVILRCVPISNHLYFYWYRQILGQKVEFLVSFYNNEISEKSEIFDDQFSVERPDGSNFTLKIRSTKLEDSAMYFCATRGLAGEEMGYYEQYFGPGTRLTVT.

The chain couples TRBV30 to TRBJ1-6; tentative D call: TRBD1 (6 bases). The V and J ends lost 2 bases and 5 bases respectively, with 13 bases between them. The CDR3 loop spans 15 amino acids. Per germline, CDR1 GTSNPN and CDR2 SVGIG (reference sequence). As DNA, the CDR3 is TGTGCCTGGAGTAGGAGGGGGAAGGATAATTCACCCCTCCACTTT. This encodes CAWSRRGKDNSPLHF.

The rearrangement links TRBV6-1 to TRBJ1-1, with D perhaps TRBD1 (5 bases). Germline CDR1 MNHNS, CDR2 SASEGT. The ends were cut back, 2 bases at V and 3 bases at J, with 16 bases in the middle. CDR3 length: 16 amino acids. This chain's CDR3 is CASSEFVGRADTEAFF. Written as DNA, the CDR3 is TGTGCCAGCAGTGAATTCGTGGGCAGGGCGGACACTGAAGCTTTCTTT.

The J gene is TRBJ1-2, the V gene TRBV9; D is unresolved. This CDR3 has 16 residues. Germline CDR1 and CDR2: SGDLS and YYNGEE. Trimming shortened V by 0 bases and J by 4 bases, and 16 bases separated the two germline ends. DNA of the CDR3: TGTGCCAGCAGCGTAGAGAGTACACGGGCACTCTATGGCTACACCTTC. Translated, it gives CASSVESTRALYGYTF.

The chain joins TRBV29-1 to TRBJ1-4, with 7 bases matching TRBD1. Germline V gene sequence: CDR1 SQVTM, CDR2 ANQGSEA. The CDR3 spans 15 residues. Trimming cost V 6 bases and J 0 bases; bases outside gene matches: 7. This chain's CDR3 is CSVETGESTNEKLFF. The CDR3 DNA reads as TGCAGCGTAGAAACAGGGGAGTCAACTAATGAAAAACTGTTTTTT.

This chain joins TRBV5-6 and TRBJ1-2; D is possibly TRBD1 (6 bases). The germline gives CDR1 SGHDT, CDR2 YYEEEE. The CDR3 has 17 residues. V was cut by 4 bases and J by 4 bases, with 23 bases left in between. CDR3 nucleotide sequence: TGTGCCAGCAGCGAGAGTCTACAGGGCTATGGGGTCTATGGCTACACCTTC. Translating it yields CASSESLQGYGVYGYTF.

The chain carries TRBV9 and TRBJ1-1; TRBD1 aligns across 7 bases. V lost 0 bases, J lost 4 bases, and 6 bases stayed unmatched. Germline CDR1 is SGDLS and CDR2 is YYNGEE. The CDR3 covers 15 residues. The CDR3 DNA sequence: TGTGCCAGCAGCGTAGAAGGCAGGGGGGGCACTGAAGCTTTCTTT. Protein: CASSVEGRGGTEAFF. Looking up the rest from reference TRBV9 and TRBJ1-1 gives the full variable domain: DSGVTQTPKHLITATGQRVTLRCSPRSGDLSVYWYQQSLDQGLQFLIQYYNGEERAKGNILERFSAQQFPDLHSELNLSSLELGDSALYFCASSVEGRGGTEAFFGQGTRLTVV.

The V call is TRBV7-9, the J call TRBJ2-7, with D possibly being TRBD2 (5 bases). This CDR3 has 13 residues. CDR1 and CDR2 from the germline V gene are SEHNR and FQNEAQ (reference sequence). V lost 1 base and J lost 6, with 10 bases in between. The DNA of the CDR3 is TGTGCCAGCAGCTTAGAGCTCCGGGGCGAGCAGTACTTC. The encoded protein is CASSLELRGEQYF.

The chain is built from TRBV27 and TRBJ1-1; a possible D gene is TRBD1 (6 bases). Trimming removed 4 bases at V and 6 bases at J, with 12 bases between. CDR1 and CDR2 (germline): MNHEY, SMNVEV (reference sequence). The length of the CDR3 is 13 residues. The CDR3 DNA is TGTGCCAGCAGTTCCTCTGGACAGCCTGAAGCTTTCTTT. Its protein is CASSSSGQPEAFF.

The chain employs TRBV4-3 and TRBJ2-3; 7 bases map to TRBD2. The CDR3 totals 16 residues. V lost 1 base, J lost 4 bases, and 8 bases stayed unmatched. Germline V lookup: CDR1 LGHNA, CDR2 YSLEER. The CDR3 DNA follows: TGCGCCAGCAGCCAAGCTCCTAGCGGTGCCCCAGATACGCAGTATTTT. Translated: CASSQAPSGAPDTQYF.

V is TRBV11-2 and J is TRBJ2-7; a weak D match, TRBD2 (6 bases). This CDR3 has 15 amino acids. Germline CDR1 reads SGHAT; CDR2 reads FQNNGV. The V end was cut by 0 bases, the J end by 7 bases, with 16 bases between. CDR3: CASSLEVSGSWEQYF. The CDR3 DNA reads as TGTGCCAGCAGCTTAGAGGTTAGCGGTTCGTGGGAGCAGTACTTC.

The chain combines TRBV2 with TRBJ2-3, with 14 nucleotides matching TRBD2. In germline, CDR1 is SNHLY, CDR2 FYNNEI. The V gene end was trimmed by 8 bases and the J gene end by 4 bases; junction bases not matched to a gene: 5. The CDR3 is 15 amino acids. CDR3 region: CASRGTSGSPDTQYF. CDR3 in DNA: TGTGCCAGCCGCGGGACTAGCGGGAGCCCAGATACGCAGTATTTT.

The chain carries TRBV7-8 and TRBJ2-7; no clear D gene. The CDR3 runs to 15 residues. V lost 8 bases, J lost 6 bases, and 23 bases lay in between. Germline CDR1 and CDR2: SGHVS and FQNEAQ. CDR3 coding DNA: TGTGCCAGCTCCGAAAAATGGGCGTACGAAGGCGAGCAGTACTTC. Translating gives CASSEKWAYEGEQYF.

A remark on this clone: This sample also contains other DNA sequences that code for the same CDR3. This rearrangement joins TRBV7-2 to TRBJ1-5; TRBD1 might be the D (5 bases). This CDR3 contains 15 residues. Per germline, CDR1 SGHTA and CDR2 FQGNSA. Trimming cost V 5 bases and J 3 bases, with 14 bases left between them. The CDR3, as DNA: TGTGCCAGCAGCCAGGAAGCAGGGAACAATCAGCCCCAGCATTTT. Its protein product is CASSQEAGNNQPQHF.

The rearrangement uses TRBV30 and TRBJ1-4, with D tentatively TRBD1 (5 bases). CDR1 is GTSNPN and CDR2 is SVGIG in the germline V gene (reference sequence). CDR3 length equals 13 residues. Trimming stripped 3 bases from V and 1 base from J, with 6 bases between. The CDR3 coding sequence is TGTGCCTGGAGGACAGAAACTAATGAAAAACTGTTTTTT. Translating gives CAWRTETNEKLFF.

The CDR3 spells CSVEDMGRETSYGYTF. The CDR3 region has the DNA TGCAGCGTTGAAGATATGGGGCGGGAGACATCCTATGGCTACACCTTC. V usage is TRBV29-1 and J usage is TRBJ1-2, with D perhaps matching TRBD1 (5 bases). This CDR3 is 16 amino acids long. V gave up 0 bases and J gave up 4 bases, with 18 bases separating them. Germline CDR1 and CDR2: SQVTM and ANQGSEA.

The chain recombines TRBV6-6 with TRBJ2-3, with D possibly called TRBD1 or TRBD2 (5 bases each). Germline values: CDR1 MNHNY, CDR2 SVGAGI (reference sequence). The ends were cut back, 5 bases at V and 14 bases at J, with 17 bases in the middle. This CDR3 spans 12 amino acids. CDR3 region: CASSQLRDPAYF. The DNA of the CDR3 is TGTGCCAGCAGTCAACTCAGGGACCCTGCGTATTTT.

This sequence joins TRBV11-2 and TRBJ2-1, with 7 bases that match TRBD2. The germline gives CDR1 SGHAT, CDR2 FQNNGV. V shed 3 bases, J shed 4 bases, and the junction held 9 bases outside the gene matches. The CDR3 extends over 16 amino acids. The CDR3 bases are TGTGCCAGCAGCTTTCGGGAGGCAGTATTGTACAATGAGCAGTTCTTC. Translation gives CASSFREAVLYNEQFF.